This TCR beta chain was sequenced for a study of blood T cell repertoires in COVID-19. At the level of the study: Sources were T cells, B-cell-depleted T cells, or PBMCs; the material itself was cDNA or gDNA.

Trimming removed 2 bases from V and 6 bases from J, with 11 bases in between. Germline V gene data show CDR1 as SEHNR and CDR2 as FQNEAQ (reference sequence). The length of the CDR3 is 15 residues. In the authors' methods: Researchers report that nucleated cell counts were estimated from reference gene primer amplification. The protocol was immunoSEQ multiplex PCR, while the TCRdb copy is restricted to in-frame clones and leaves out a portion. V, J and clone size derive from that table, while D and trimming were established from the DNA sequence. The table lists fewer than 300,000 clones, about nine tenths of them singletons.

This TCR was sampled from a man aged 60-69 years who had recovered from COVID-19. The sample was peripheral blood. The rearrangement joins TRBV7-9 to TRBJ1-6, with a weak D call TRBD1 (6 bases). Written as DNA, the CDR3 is TGTGCCAGCAGCTTACGACAGGCTGCTAATTCACCCCTCCACTTT. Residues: CASSLRQAANSPLHF.